A selection of T cell receptor beta chains follows, all from one sample in a study of T-cell memory formation after mild COVID-19. One entry per CDR3 protein, called by TCRdb with MiXCR from the 5' RACE reads. The table records under 350,000 distinct CDR3 sequences, about 17% of them present only once. Input material: PBMCs or a T cell subset sorted from them (not recorded which). The receptors originated from a man aged 18 to 30 who had mild COVID-19 (a few samples of this study predate the infection). Cell type and time point are not known. Both conserved end residues are trimmed from each CDR3. The D gene is left open where the match is weak. Size is omitted from some rows. Given values are once, few, many or a class for expanded clones.

>TRBV11-3|many|NA
ASSSSSETQY
>TRBV18|few|NA
ASSSLSGDTQY
>TRBV7-2|few|TRBD2
ASSLAGSGVSEQY
>TRBV4-3|few|NA
ASSQDWGLSETQY
>TRBV7-2|NA|NA
ASRPESETQY
>TRBV5-5|few|NA
ASRRGYPPTDTQY
>TRBV2|few|NA
ASSLSGPWYEQY
>TRBV6-1|NA|TRBD1
ASNRDRGQYEQY
>TRBV5-1|few|TRBD2
ASSSKRGRYNEQF
>TRBV5-1|few|NA
ASSLEPPTYEQY
>TRBV5-5|NA|TRBD1
ASSIGQGWVAF
>TRBV6-2/TRBV6-3|many|NA
ASSYSGGNQPQH
>TRBV4-1|few|NA
ASSHRWMSQGSQETQY
>TRBV5-1|NA|TRBD2
ASTRWGTSGDNEQF
>TRBV5-1|few|NA
ASSLAPRQADTQY
>TRBV11-2|NA|NA
ASSFAATYEQY
>TRBV19|few|NA
ASRQEHATDTQY
>TRBV4-1|NA|TRBD1
ASSQGIRDRGSGANVLT
>TRBV6-2/TRBV6-3|NA|TRBD1
ASSIRTGSQPQH
>TRBV5-5|NA|TRBD1
ASSPRQGPSEKLF
>TRBV5-1|few|NA
ASSLAGASPYEQY
>TRBV10-3|NA|NA
AIMGVSTDTQY
>TRBV12-3/TRBV12-4|NA|TRBD2
ASSPPGGSGVAGTQY
>TRBV2|NA|NA
ASSTSNQPQH
>TRBV29-1|NA|NA
SVSSGNGETQY
>TRBV19|NA|NA
ASSIEGLQPQH
>TRBV5-1|NA|NA
ASSLWGRTGELF
>TRBV4-3|many|NA
ASSRAAGNTIY
>TRBV7-9|few|NA
ASSLGGFSNQPQH
>TRBV9|NA|TRBD1
ASSAQGAGETQY
>TRBV20-1|few|NA
SVRDGGYYGYT
>TRBV7-2|NA|TRBD2
ASSSLAGGVTDTQY
>TRBV28|NA|NA
ASTNNSPLH
>TRBV29-1|few|NA
SVGGDRKNIQY
>TRBV5-1|many|TRBD2
ASTLTAGLAGELTDTQY
>TRBV5-4|NA|NA
ASSEKVGATEAF
>TRBV7-2|NA|NA
ASSLLGTSTDTQY
>TRBV7-2|NA|NA
ASSLALGGGEEQF
>TRBV6-5|NA|TRBD1
ASSYSTGYYGYT
>TRBV5-1|few|TRBD2
ASSSGLLAVKETQY
>TRBV15|NA|TRBD1
ATSRRGTDQPQH
>TRBV14|few|NA
ASSQQVWGAMYEQF
>TRBV6-5|NA|NA
ASSPGRQMGYT
>TRBV7-8|few|NA
ASSSGRSPLH
>TRBV6-5|NA|TRBD2
ASSWGGRSDTQY
>TRBV7-9|NA|TRBD1
ASSSSGTGYNEQF
>TRBV28|few|NA
ASRGNLVRSETQY
>TRBV10-3|few|NA
AISALNGNAEAF
>TRBV15|many|NA
ATSKGYNEQF
>TRBV10-3|many|NA
AIRDFEWGETQY
>TRBV6-5|few|NA
ASSYSRSVGELF
>TRBV7-6|few|NA
ASSPRPSGNTIY
>TRBV4-1|NA|NA
ASSQEGGSSGNTIY
>TRBV5-6|few|NA
ASSYPGSSSYEQY
>TRBV7-9|few|TRBD1
ASSFRQGLNTEAF
>TRBV7-3|few|NA
ASSRPAGALNTGELF
>TRBV5-1|few|NA
ASRVATDTQY
>TRBV11-2|NA|NA
ASRFGALNTEAF
>TRBV5-1|NA|TRBD1
ASSPAGQGNSPLH